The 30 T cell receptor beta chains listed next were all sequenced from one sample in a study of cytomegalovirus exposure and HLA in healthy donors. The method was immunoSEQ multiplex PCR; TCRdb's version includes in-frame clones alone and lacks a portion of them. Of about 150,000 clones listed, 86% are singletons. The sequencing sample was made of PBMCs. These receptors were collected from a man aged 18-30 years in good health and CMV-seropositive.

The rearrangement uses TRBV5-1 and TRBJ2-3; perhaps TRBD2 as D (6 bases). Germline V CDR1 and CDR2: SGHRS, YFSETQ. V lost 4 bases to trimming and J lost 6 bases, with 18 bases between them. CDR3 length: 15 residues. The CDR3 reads CASSLLASRTDTQYF. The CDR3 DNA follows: TGCGCCAGCAGCCTACTAGCTTCCCGGACGGATACGCAGTATTTT.

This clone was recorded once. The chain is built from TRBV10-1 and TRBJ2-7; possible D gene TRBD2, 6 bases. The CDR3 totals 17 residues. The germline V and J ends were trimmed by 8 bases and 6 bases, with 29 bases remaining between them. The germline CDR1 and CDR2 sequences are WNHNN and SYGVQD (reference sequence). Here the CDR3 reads CASVFTGPPRECLEQYF. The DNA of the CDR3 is TGCGCCAGCGTATTCACGGGGCCGCCTCGGGAGTGTCTCGAGCAGTACTTC.

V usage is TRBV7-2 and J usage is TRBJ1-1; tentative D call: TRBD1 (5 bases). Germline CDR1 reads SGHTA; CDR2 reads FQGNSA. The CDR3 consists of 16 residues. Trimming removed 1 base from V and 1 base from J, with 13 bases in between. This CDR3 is CASSLVGAHRNTEAFF. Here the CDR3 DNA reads TGTGCCAGCAGCTTAGTAGGGGCCCATAGGAACACTGAAGCTTTCTTT.

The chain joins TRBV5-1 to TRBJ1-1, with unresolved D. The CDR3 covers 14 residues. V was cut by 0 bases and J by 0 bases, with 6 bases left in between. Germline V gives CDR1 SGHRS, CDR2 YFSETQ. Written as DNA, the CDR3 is TGCGCCAGCAGCTTGGGAGGAGTGAACACTGAAGCTTTCTTT. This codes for CASSLGGVNTEAFF.

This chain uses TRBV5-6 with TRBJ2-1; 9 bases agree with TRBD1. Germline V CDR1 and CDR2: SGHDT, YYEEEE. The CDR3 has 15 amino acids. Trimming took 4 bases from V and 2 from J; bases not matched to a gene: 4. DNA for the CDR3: TGTGCCAGCAGCCAGGACAGGGGCCCCTACAATGAGCAGTTCTTC. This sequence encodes CASSQDRGPYNEQFF.

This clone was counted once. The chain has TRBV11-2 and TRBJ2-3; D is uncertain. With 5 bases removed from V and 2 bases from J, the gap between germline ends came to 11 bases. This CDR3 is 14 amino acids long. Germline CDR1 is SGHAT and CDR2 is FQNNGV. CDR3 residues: CASSPSGHTDTQYF. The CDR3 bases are TGTGCCAGCAGCCCCTCGGGTCACACAGATACGCAGTATTTT.

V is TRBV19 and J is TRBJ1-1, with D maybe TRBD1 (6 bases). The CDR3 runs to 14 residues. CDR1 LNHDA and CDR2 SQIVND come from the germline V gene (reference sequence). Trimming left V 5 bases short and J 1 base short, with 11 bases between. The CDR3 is CASSAQGRNTEAFF. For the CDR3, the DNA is TGTGCCAGTAGTGCACAGGGACGGAACACTGAAGCTTTCTTT. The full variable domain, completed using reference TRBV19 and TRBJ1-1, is DGGITQSPKYLFRKEGQNVTLSCEQNLNHDAMYWYRQDPGQGLRLIYYSQIVNDFQKGDIAEGYSVSREKKESFPLTVTSAQKNPTAFYLCASSAQGRNTEAFFGQGTRLTVV.

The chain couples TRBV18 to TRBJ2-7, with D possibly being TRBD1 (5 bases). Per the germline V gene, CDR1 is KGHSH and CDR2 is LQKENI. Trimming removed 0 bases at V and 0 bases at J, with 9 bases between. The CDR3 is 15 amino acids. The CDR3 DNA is TGTGCCAGCTCACCACCGACAGAGGTCTCCTACGAGCAGTACTTC. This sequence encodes CASSPPTEVSYEQYF.

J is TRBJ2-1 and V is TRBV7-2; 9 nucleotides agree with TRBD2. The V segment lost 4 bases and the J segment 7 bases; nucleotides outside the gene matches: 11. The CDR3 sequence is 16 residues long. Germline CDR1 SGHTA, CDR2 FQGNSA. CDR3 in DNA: TGTGCCAGCAGCTCACTCATAGCGGGGGAGTCGAATGAGCAGTTCTTC. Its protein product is CASSSLIAGESNEQFF.

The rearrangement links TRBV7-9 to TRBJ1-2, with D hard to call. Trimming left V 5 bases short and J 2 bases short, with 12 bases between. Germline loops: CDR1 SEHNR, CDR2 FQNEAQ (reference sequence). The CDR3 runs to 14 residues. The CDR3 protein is CASSPQVHNYGYTF. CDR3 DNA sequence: TGTGCCAGCAGCCCCCAGGTACACAACTATGGCTACACCTTC.

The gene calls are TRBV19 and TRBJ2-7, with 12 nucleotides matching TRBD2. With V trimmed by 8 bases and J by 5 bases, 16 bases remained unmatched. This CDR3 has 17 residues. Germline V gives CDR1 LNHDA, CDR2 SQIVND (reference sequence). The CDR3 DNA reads TGTGCCAGTGGAACCCTAGCGGGAGGGCCTGGTGAGCACGAGCAGTACTTC. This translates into CASGTLAGGPGEHEQYF.

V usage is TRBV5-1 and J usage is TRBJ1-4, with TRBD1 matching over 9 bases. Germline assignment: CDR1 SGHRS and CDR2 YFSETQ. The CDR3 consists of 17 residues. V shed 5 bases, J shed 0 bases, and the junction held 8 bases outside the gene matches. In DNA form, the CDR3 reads TGCGCCAGCAGAATGGGACAGGGAGCTTCAACTAATGAAAAACTGTTTTTT. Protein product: CASRMGQGASTNEKLFF.

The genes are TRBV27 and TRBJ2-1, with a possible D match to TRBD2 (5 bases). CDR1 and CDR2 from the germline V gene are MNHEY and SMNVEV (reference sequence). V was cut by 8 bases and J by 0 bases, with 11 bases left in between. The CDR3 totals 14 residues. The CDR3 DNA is TGTGCCAGCGGTATAAGCGGCTCCTACAATGAGCAGTTCTTC. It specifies CASGISGSYNEQFF.

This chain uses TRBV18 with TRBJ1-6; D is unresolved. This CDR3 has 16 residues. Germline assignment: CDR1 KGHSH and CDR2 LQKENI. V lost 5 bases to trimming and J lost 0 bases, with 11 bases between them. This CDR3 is CASSITTSSYNSPLHF. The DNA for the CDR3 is TGTGCCAGCTCAATAACTACGAGCTCCTATAATTCACCCCTCCACTTT. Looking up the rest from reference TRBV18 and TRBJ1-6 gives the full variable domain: NAGVMQNPRHLVRRRGQEARLRCSPMKGHSHVYWYRQLPEEGLKFMVYLQKENIIDESGMPKERFSAEFPKEGPSILRIQQVVRGDSAAYFCASSITTSSYNSPLHFGNGTRLTVT.

CDR3 sequence (DNA): TGCGCCAGCAGCCAAGCCCCACCTGCGGGGGGTACTTACAATGAGCAGTTCTTC. It codes for CASSQAPPAGGTYNEQFF. J is TRBJ2-1 and V is TRBV4-1; TRBD2 matches 8 bases. V was clipped by 1 base and J by 4 bases; unmatched bases: 12. The CDR3 length is 18 residues. Germline lookup yields CDR1 MGHRA and CDR2 YSYEKL.

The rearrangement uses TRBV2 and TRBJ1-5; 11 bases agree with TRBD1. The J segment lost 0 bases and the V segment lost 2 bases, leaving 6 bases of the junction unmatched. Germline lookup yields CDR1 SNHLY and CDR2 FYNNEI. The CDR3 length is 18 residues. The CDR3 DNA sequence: TGTGCCAGCAGTGAATGGACAGGGGGCCGGAATAGCAATCAGCCCCAGCATTTT. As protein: CASSEWTGGRNSNQPQHF.

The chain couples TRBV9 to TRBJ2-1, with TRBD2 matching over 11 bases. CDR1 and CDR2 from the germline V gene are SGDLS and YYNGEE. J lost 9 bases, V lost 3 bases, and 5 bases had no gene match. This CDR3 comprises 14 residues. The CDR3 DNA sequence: TGTGCCAGCAGCGCTTTACTAGCGGGGGTTGAGCAGTTCTTC. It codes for CASSALLAGVEQFF. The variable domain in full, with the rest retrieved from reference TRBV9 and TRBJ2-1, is DSGVTQTPKHLITATGQRVTLRCSPRSGDLSVYWYQQSLDQGLQFLIQYYNGEERAKGNILERFSAQQFPDLHSELNLSSLELGDSALYFCASSALLAGVEQFFGPGTRLTVL.

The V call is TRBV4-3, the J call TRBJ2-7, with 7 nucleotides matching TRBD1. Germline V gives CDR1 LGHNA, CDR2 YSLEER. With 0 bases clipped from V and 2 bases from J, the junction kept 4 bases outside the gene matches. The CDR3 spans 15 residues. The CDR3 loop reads CASSQDRGQTYEQYF. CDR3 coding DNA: TGCGCCAGCAGCCAAGATAGGGGACAGACCTACGAGCAGTACTTC.

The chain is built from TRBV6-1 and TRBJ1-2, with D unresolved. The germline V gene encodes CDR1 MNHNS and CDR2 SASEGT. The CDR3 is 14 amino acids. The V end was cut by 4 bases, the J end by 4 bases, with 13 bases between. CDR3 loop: CASSVARLTYGYTF. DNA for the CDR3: TGTGCCAGCAGTGTCGCCAGGCTGACCTATGGCTACACCTTC.

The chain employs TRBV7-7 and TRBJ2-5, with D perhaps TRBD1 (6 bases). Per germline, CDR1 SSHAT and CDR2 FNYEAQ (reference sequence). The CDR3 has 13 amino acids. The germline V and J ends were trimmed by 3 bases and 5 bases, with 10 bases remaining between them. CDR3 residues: CASSFVQGETQYF. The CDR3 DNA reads TGTGCCAGCAGCTTTGTACAGGGTGAGACCCAGTACTTC. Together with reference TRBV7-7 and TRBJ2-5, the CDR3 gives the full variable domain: GAGVSQSPRYKVTKRGQDVTLRCDPISSHATLYWYQQALGQGPEFLTYFNYEAQPDKSGLPSDRFSAERPEGSISTLTIQRTEQRDSAMYRCASSFVQGETQYFGPGTRLLVL.

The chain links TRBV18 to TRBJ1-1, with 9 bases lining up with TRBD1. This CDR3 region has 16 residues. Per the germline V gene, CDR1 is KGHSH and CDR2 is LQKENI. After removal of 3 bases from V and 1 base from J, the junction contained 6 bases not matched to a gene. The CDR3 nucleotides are TGTGCCAGCTCACCGACGGACAGGGGAAGGAACACTGAAGCTTTCTTT. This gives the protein CASSPTDRGRNTEAFF. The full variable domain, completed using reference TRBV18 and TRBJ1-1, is NAGVMQNPRHLVRRRGQEARLRCSPMKGHSHVYWYRQLPEEGLKFMVYLQKENIIDESGMPKERFSAEFPKEGPSILRIQQVVRGDSAAYFCASSPTDRGRNTEAFFGQGTRLTVV.

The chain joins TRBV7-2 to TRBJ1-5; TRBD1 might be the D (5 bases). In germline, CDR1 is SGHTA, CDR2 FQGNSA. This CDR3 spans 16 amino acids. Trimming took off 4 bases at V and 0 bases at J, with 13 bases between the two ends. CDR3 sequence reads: CASSSEGATSNQPQHF. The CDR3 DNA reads TGTGCCAGCAGCTCTGAAGGGGCCACTAGCAATCAGCCCCAGCATTTT.

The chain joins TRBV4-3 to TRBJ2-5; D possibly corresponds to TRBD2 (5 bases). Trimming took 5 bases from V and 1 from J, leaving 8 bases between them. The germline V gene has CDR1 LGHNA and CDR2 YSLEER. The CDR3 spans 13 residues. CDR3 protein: CASSYRGQETQYF. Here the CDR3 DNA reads TGCGCCAGCAGCTACCGGGGCCAAGAGACCCAGTACTTC.

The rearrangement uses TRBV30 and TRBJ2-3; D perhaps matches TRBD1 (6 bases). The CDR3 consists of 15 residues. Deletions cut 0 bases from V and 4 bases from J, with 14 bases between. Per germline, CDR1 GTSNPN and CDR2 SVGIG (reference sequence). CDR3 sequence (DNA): TGTGCCTGGAGTGTACTTGGGGGCTCGGCAGATACGCAGTATTTT. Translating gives CAWSVLGGSADTQYF.

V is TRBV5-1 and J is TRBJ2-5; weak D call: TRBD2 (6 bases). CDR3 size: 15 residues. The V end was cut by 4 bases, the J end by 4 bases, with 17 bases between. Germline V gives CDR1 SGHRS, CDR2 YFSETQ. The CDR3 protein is CASSRTGTSRETQYF. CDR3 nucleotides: TGCGCCAGCAGCCGTACTGGGACTTCTCGAGAGACCCAGTACTTC. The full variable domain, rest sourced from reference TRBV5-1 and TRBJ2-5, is KAGVTQTPRYLIKTRGQQVTLSCSPISGHRSVSWYQQTPGQGLQFLFEYFSETQRNKGNFPGRFSGRQFSNSRSEMNVSTLELGDSALYLCASSRTGTSRETQYFGPGTRLLVL.

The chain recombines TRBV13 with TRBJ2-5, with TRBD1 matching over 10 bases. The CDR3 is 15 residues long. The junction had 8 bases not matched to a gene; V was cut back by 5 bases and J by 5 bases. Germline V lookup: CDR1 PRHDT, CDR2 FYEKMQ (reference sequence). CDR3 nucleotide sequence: TGTGCCAGCAGCCCTAGGACAGGGGGAATTGAGACCCAGTACTTC. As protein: CASSPRTGGIETQYF.

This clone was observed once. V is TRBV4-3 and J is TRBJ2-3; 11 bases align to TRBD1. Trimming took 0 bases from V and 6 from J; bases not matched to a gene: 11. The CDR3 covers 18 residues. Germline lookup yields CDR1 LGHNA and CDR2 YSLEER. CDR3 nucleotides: TGCGCCAGCAGCCAAGATCGGACAGGGGGCCCTCCGGGGGATACGCAGTATTTT. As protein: CASSQDRTGGPPGDTQYF.

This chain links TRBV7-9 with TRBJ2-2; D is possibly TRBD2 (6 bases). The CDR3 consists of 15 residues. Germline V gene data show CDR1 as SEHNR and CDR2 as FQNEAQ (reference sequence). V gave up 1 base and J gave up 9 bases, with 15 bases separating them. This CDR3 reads CASSLEASVHRELFF. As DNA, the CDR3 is TGTGCCAGCAGCTTAGAGGCTAGCGTACACCGGGAGCTGTTTTTT.

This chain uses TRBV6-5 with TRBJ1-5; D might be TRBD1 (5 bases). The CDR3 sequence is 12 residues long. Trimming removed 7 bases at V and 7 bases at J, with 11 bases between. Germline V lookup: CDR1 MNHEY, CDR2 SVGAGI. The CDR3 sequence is CASKTGSQPQHF. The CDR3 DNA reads TGTGCCAGCAAAACAGGTAGCCAGCCCCAGCATTTT.

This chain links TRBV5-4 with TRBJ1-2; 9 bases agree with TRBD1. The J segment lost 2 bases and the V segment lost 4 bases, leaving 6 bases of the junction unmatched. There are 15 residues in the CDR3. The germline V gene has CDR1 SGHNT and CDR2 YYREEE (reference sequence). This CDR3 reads CASSPGDRVNYGYTF. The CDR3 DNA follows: TGTGCCAGCAGCCCCGGGGACAGGGTAAACTATGGCTACACCTTC. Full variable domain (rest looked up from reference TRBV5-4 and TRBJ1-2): ETGVTQSPTHLIKTRGQQVTLRCSSQSGHNTVSWYQQALGQGPQFIFQYYREEENGRGNFPPRFSGLQFPNYSSELNVNALELDDSALYLCASSPGDRVNYGYTFGSGTRLTVV.